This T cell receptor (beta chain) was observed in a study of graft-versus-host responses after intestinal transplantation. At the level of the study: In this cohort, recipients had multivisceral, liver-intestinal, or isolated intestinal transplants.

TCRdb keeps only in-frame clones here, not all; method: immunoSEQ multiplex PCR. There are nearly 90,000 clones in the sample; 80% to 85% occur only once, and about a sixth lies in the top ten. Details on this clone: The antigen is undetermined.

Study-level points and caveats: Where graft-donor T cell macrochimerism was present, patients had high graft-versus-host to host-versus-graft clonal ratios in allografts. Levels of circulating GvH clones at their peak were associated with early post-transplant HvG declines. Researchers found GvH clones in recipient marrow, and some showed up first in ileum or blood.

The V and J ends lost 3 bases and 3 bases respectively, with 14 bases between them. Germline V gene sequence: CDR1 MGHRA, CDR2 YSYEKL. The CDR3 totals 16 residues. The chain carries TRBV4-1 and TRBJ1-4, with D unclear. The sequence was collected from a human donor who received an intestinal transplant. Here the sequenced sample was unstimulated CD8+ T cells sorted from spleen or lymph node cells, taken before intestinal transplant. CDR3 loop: CASSHPRRRANEKLFF. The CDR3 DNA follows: TGCGCCAGCAGCCACCCCAGGCGTAGAGCTAATGAAAAACTGTTTTTT.